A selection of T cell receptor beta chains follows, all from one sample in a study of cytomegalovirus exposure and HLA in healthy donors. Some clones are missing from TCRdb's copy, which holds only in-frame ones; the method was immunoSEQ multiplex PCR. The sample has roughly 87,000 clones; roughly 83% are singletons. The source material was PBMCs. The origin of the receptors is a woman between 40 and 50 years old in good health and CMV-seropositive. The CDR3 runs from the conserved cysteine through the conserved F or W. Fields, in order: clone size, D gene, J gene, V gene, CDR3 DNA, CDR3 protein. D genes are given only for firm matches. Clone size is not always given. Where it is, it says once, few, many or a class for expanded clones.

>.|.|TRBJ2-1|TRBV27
TGTGCCAGCAGTATTCACAGTGATAGCTCCTACAATGAGCAGTTCTTC
CASSIHSDSSYNEQFF
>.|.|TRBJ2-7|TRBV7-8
TGTGCCAGCAGCTTACTAGAACCCTACGAGCAGTACTTC
CASSLLEPYEQYF
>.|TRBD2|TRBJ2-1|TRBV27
TGTGCCAGCAACCTCATCGGGGACTACCGAGGTGTCTACAATGAGCAGTTCTTC
CASNLIGDYRGVYNEQFF
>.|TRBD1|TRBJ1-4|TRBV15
TGTGCCACCAGCAGGACAGGGAATAATGAAAAACTGTTTTTT
CATSRTGNNEKLFF
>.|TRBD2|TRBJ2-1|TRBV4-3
TGCGCCAGCAGCCAAGATATGGCACTAGCGGGAGAGGATGAGCAGTTCTTC
CASSQDMALAGEDEQFF
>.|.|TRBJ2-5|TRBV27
TGTGCCAGCAGTCACCGGCCAGGAGGGGAGACCCAGTACTTC
CASSHRPGGETQYF
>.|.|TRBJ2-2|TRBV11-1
TGTGCCAGCCTGGGAGGCGGTGTTACCGGGGAGCTGTTTTTT
CASLGGGVTGELFF
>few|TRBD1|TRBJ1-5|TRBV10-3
TGTGCCATCAGTTCACAGGGGCCAAATCAGCCCCAGCATTTT
CAISSQGPNQPQHF
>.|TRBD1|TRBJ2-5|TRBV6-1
TGTGCCAGCAGTGAAGCGCGGGTGGACAGGGAGTTCCAAGAGACCCAGTACTTC
CASSEARVDREFQETQYF
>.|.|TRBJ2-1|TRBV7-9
TGTGCCAGCAACCTGGGGACACGCCACAATGAGCAGTTCTTC
CASNLGTRHNEQFF
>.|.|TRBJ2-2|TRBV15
TGTGCCACCAGCGTCAGCGCCAGGGGCGGGGAGCTGTTTTTT
CATSVSARGGELFF
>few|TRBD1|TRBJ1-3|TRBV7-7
TGTGCTAGCAGCCCGGACAGGGGGCCTGGAAACACCATATATTTT
CASSPDRGPGNTIYF
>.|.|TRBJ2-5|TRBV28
TGTGCCAGCAGTTTAATCAGGGGCGGCGGGGAGACCCAGTACTTC
CASSLIRGGGETQYF
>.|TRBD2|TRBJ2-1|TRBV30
TGTGCCTGGACTAGCGGGCAATTTTCCTACAATGAGCAGTTCTTC
CAWTSGQFSYNEQFF
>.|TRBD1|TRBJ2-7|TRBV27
TGTGCCAGCGGACAGGGGGCGCCCGAGCAGTACTTC
CASGQGAPEQYF
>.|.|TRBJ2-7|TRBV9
TGTGCCAGCAGCGTAGAACCAGGGGGGCCTTACAACGAGCAGTACTTC
CASSVEPGGPYNEQYF
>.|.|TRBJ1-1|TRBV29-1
TGCAGCGTTGAAGTACTGGGACACCGGAACACTGAAGCTTTCTTT
CSVEVLGHRNTEAFF
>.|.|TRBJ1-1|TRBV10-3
TGTGCCATCAGTGAGTTACATGAGGGGAACACTGAAGCTTTCTTT
CAISELHEGNTEAFF
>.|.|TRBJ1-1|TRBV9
TGTGCCAGCAGCGGGCAGGGTATGAACACTGAAGCTTTCTTT
CASSGQGMNTEAFF
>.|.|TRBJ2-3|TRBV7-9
TGTGCCAGCAGCCACCTGGACAGCCGGGCGCCTGATACGCAGTATTTT
CASSHLDSRAPDTQYF
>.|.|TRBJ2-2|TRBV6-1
TGTGCCAGCAATCAGGTTGTCGCCGGGGAGCTGTTTTTT
CASNQVVAGELFF
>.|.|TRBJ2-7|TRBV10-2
TGCGCCAGCAAAGTGGGAGACCTCGAGCAGTACTTC
CASKVGDLEQYF
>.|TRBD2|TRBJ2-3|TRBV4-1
TGCGCCAGCAGCCAAGCAAGGCGGGGGACCACAGATACGCAGTATTTT
CASSQARRGTTDTQYF
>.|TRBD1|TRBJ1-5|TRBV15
TGTGCCACCGGGACAGGCAATCAGCCCCAGCATTTT
CATGTGNQPQHF